The 8 T cell receptor beta chains below come from one sample, sequenced in a study of control samples from healthy donors and cancer patients. The table came from immunoSEQ multiplex PCR; TCRdb's copy has only in-frame clones and leaves some out. The sample contains roughly 84,000 clones, roughly 89% of which appear only once. Source material: blood. These receptors were taken from a man over 45 in good health.

The chain carries TRBV6-1 and TRBJ1-5; 10 bases line up with TRBD1. Trimming cost V 3 bases and J 0 bases; bases outside gene matches: 14. Germline V gene lookup returns CDR1 MNHNS and CDR2 SASEGT. The CDR3 runs to 20 residues. The CDR3 spells CASSEGSGQGYRNSNQPQHF. DNA for the CDR3: TGTGCCAGCAGTGAGGGGTCGGGACAGGGGTATCGAAATAGCAATCAGCCCCAGCATTTT.

The chain links TRBV12-5 to TRBJ2-5, with D hard to call. The length of the CDR3 is 12 residues. Germline values: CDR1 LGHNT, CDR2 FRNRAP. V was shortened by 7 bases and J by 4 bases, with 10 bases between the two germline ends. The CDR3 sequence is CASALLGETQYF. CDR3 DNA: TGTGCTAGTGCCCTTTTGGGAGAGACCCAGTACTTC.

The J gene is TRBJ1-1, the V gene TRBV5-1; no firm D call. V was pared by 0 bases and J by 0 bases, with 12 bases between. CDR3 size: 16 residues. Germline loops: CDR1 SGHRS, CDR2 YFSETQ. Written as DNA, the CDR3 is TGCGCCAGCAGCTTGGGCCCCGGAATAATGAACACTGAAGCTTTCTTT. This translates into CASSLGPGIMNTEAFF.

The genes are TRBV4-3 and TRBJ2-7; D not resolved. The CDR3 consists of 15 residues. V dropped 0 bases and J dropped 0 bases, with 9 bases sitting between them. The germline gives CDR1 LGHNA, CDR2 YSLEER. CDR3 loop: CASSQDRWASYEQYF. The CDR3, as DNA: TGCGCCAGCAGCCAAGATAGGTGGGCCTCCTACGAGCAGTACTTC.

The CDR3 sequence is CASIIQGAAFF. The CDR3 bases are TGTGCCAGTATAATACAGGGGGCTGCTTTCTTT. The chain links TRBV19 to TRBJ1-1; TRBD1 matches 9 bases. CDR3 size: 11 residues. V trimming: 7 bases; J trimming: 11 bases; junction bases outside the gene matches: 5. CDR1 is LNHDA, CDR2 SQIVND, per germline (reference sequence).

Here the CDR3 DNA reads TGTGCCAGCAGCTTCGGGTCGGCAAGCACTGAAGCTTTCTTT. Protein: CASSFGSASTEAFF. The rearrangement joins TRBV11-3 to TRBJ1-1, with D unclear. The V end was cut by 3 bases, the J end by 4 bases, with 12 bases between. This CDR3 spans 14 amino acids. Germline V gene sequence: CDR1 SGHNT, CDR2 YENEEA.

The rearrangement uses TRBV7-8 and TRBJ2-5; D unresolved. Trimming removed 2 bases from V and 5 bases from J, with 3 bases in between. There are 11 residues in the CDR3. CDR1 and CDR2 from the germline V gene are SGHVS and FQNEAQ. CDR3: CASSLSETQYF. The CDR3 DNA reads TGTGCCAGCAGCTTAAGCGAGACCCAGTACTTC.

The V gene is TRBV6-6, the J gene TRBJ2-1, with D possibly being TRBD2 (6 bases). The CDR3 covers 13 residues. Germline V lookup: CDR1 MNHNY, CDR2 SVGAGI (reference sequence). The CDR3 DNA follows: TGTGTCGTCGCCCGGGGGTCCTACAATGAGCAGTTCTTC. Residues: CVVARGSYNEQFF.